The 2 T cell receptor beta chains below come from one sample, sequenced in a study of cytomegalovirus exposure and HLA in healthy donors (dated by TCRdb to 2016 to 2017). Libraries were made using the immunoSEQ multiplex PCR assay. This immuneACCESS table, as held by TCRdb, lists in-frame sequences with V and J called but not all clones. Of the missing ones, under half trace to an unresolved V gene in checked studies; the others have no known cause. In all, the sample holds under 150,000 clones, and 70% to 90% of those were seen once. Roughly 1.4% of the sample rests with the top ten. What was sequenced was PBMCs. These receptors were obtained from a woman aged 25 to 39 in good health and CMV-seronegative.

This clone occurred many times. This chain uses TRBV5-4 with TRBJ1-2; unclear D gene. The CDR3 runs to 13 residues. Germline V gene lookup returns CDR1 SGHNT and CDR2 YYREEE (reference sequence). V lost 0 bases, J lost 4 bases, and 7 bases lay in between. The CDR3 sequence: CASSLEQRYGYTF. CDR3 bases: TGTGCCAGCAGCTTGGAGCAGCGCTATGGCTACACCTTC. The whole variable domain, filled in from reference TRBV5-4 and TRBJ1-2, reads ETGVTQSPTHLIKTRGQQVTLRCSSQSGHNTVSWYQQALGQGPQFIFQYYREEENGRGNFPPRFSGLQFPNYSSELNVNALELDDSALYLCASSLEQRYGYTFGSGTRLTVV.

The V gene is TRBV2, the J gene TRBJ2-5; a possible D gene is TRBD2 (6 bases). Trimming left V 6 bases short and J 4 bases short, with 21 bases between. Per the germline V gene, CDR1 is SNHLY and CDR2 is FYNNEI. There are 16 residues in the CDR3. The CDR3 here is CASSPSAAGGGETQYF. CDR3 nucleotide sequence: TGTGCCAGCAGCCCCAGTGCGGCCGGGGGAGGAGAGACCCAGTACTTC.